This T cell receptor beta chain appears in the sequencing data of a study of post-analysis software for immune sequencing data. Included in the TCR beta cDNA libraries were unique molecular identifiers. One entry per CDR3 protein results from TCRdb running MiXCR on the PCR reads. The table lists approximately 730,000 distinct CDR3 sequences, about half of them singletons, with over 4.5% in the top ten. This clonotype turned up a few times. This sequence originates from a girl between 10 and 17 years old with multiple sclerosis. Sequencing was done on a sample of blood.

The CDR3 DNA reads as TGCAGCGTTGGATCGGGGGGAGGGAGCAGGACTGAAGCTTTCTTT. As protein: CSVGSGGGSRTEAFF. The chain couples TRBV29-1 to TRBJ1-1; D is perhaps TRBD1 (5 bases). From germline, CDR1 is SQVTM and CDR2 ANQGSEA. The CDR3 runs 15 residues. The V end lost 4 bases, the J end lost 5 bases, and 20 bases lay between the germline ends. The whole variable domain, filled in from reference TRBV29-1 and TRBJ1-1, reads SAVISQKPSRDICQRGTSLTIQCQVDSQVTMMFWYRQQPGQSLTLIATANQGSEATYESGFVIDKFPISRPNLTFSTLTVSNMSPEDSSIYLCSVGSGGGSRTEAFFGQGTRLTVV.